This is a list of T cell receptor beta chains from one sample in a study of identical twins. In TCRdb, the 5' RACE reads were re-called with MiXCR into one record per CDR3 protein. The table includes 1.5 million to 2 million distinct CDR3 sequences, roughly 35% detected once. Material for sequencing was cord blood. Every receptor here comes from a newborn girl in good health. CDR3s include the opening cysteine and the closing phenylalanine or tryptophan. The D gene is left open where the match is weak. Clone size is given for some rows only: seen once, a few or many times, or a class if the clone is expanded.

J gene: TRBJ2-3
D gene: TRBD2
clone size: .
V gene: TRBV5-1
CDR3 DNA: TGCGCCAGCAGCTTGGGGGAGGGTATAGGATCAGATACGCAGTATTTT
CDR3 protein: CASSLGEGIGSDTQYF

J gene: TRBJ1-1
D gene: .
clone size: few
V gene: TRBV12-3/TRBV12-4
CDR3 DNA: TGTGCCAGCACGCAAACAGGGTATGACACTGAAGCTTTCTTT
CDR3 protein: CASTQTGYDTEAFF

J gene: TRBJ2-3
D gene: TRBD1
clone size: .
V gene: TRBV20-1
CDR3 DNA: TGCAGTGCTAGCGGTGGCAGGGGGCGCACAGATACGCAGTATTTT
CDR3 protein: CSASGGRGRTDTQYF

J gene: TRBJ2-3
D gene: .
clone size: .
V gene: TRBV18
CDR3 DNA: TGTGCCAGCTCACCGGCAGCCAGGAGCACAGATACGCAGTATTTT
CDR3 protein: CASSPAARSTDTQYF

J gene: TRBJ2-3
D gene: .
clone size: .
V gene: TRBV5-6
CDR3 DNA: TGTGCCAGCAGCTTGGCCCGGGATGCGCAGTATTTT
CDR3 protein: CASSLARDAQYF

J gene: TRBJ1-1
D gene: .
clone size: .
V gene: TRBV6-4
CDR3 DNA: TGTGCCAGCAGTCGCCGGGGGGCAGGAGGAGAAGCTTTCTTT
CDR3 protein: CASSRRGAGGEAFF

J gene: TRBJ1-5
D gene: .
clone size: .
V gene: TRBV10-3
CDR3 DNA: TGTGCCATCAGTGAGTCCTGGGGGCAGCCCCAGCATTTT
CDR3 protein: CAISESWGQPQHF

J gene: TRBJ2-7
D gene: TRBD1
clone size: .
V gene: TRBV9
CDR3 DNA: TGTGCCAGCAGCGCCCGGATGGGACAGAGCTCCTACGAGCAGTACTTC
CDR3 protein: CASSARMGQSSYEQYF

J gene: TRBJ1-2
D gene: .
clone size: .
V gene: TRBV21-1
CDR3 DNA: TGTGCCAGCTTTAGGGGGGGGAATGGCTACACCTTC
CDR3 protein: CASFRGGNGYTF

J gene: TRBJ1-2
D gene: TRBD1
clone size: .
V gene: TRBV4-2
CDR3 DNA: TGTGCCAGCAGCCAAGCCGAAGGGACAGGGGACTACGCCTTC
CDR3 protein: CASSQAEGTGDYAF

J gene: TRBJ2-1
D gene: TRBD1
clone size: few
V gene: TRBV7-2
CDR3 DNA: TGTGCCAGCAGCAACAGGGGGCCCCAATCCAATGAGCAGTTCTTC
CDR3 protein: CASSNRGPQSNEQFF

J gene: TRBJ2-1
D gene: TRBD2
clone size: few
V gene: TRBV3-1
CDR3 DNA: TGTGCCAGCAGCCAAGCACTAGCGGGGGGGATAGGTGAGCAGTTCTTC
CDR3 protein: CASSQALAGGIGEQFF

J gene: TRBJ2-7
D gene: TRBD1
clone size: .
V gene: TRBV12-3/TRBV12-4
CDR3 DNA: TGTGCCAGCAGCGACAGGGGGCCTACCTACGAGCAGTACTTC
CDR3 protein: CASSDRGPTYEQYF

J gene: TRBJ1-4
D gene: .
clone size: few
V gene: TRBV4-2
CDR3 DNA: TGTGCCAGCAGCCAAGAGAGGCTCCCCAATGAAAAACTGTTTTTT
CDR3 protein: CASSQERLPNEKLFF

J gene: TRBJ2-1
D gene: .
clone size: few
V gene: TRBV5-1
CDR3 DNA: TGCGCCAGCAGCGGGGTGGCCGGCAACTCCTACAATGAGCAGTTCTTC
CDR3 protein: CASSGVAGNSYNEQFF

J gene: TRBJ2-3
D gene: .
clone size: .
V gene: TRBV9
CDR3 DNA: TGTGCCAGCAGCGTAGCGAGACAGGTTCAGGGAGATACGCACTATTTT
CDR3 protein: CASSVARQVQGDTHYF

J gene: TRBJ2-3
D gene: .
clone size: .
V gene: TRBV20-1
CDR3 DNA: TGCAGTGCTAGTGGACAGACAGATACGCAGTATTTT
CDR3 protein: CSASGQTDTQYF

J gene: TRBJ1-2
D gene: .
clone size: few
V gene: TRBV12-3/TRBV12-4
CDR3 DNA: TGTGCCAGCAGTTTAGCTGAATACTATGGCTACACCTTC
CDR3 protein: CASSLAEYYGYTF

J gene: TRBJ2-5
D gene: TRBD2
clone size: .
V gene: TRBV20-1
CDR3 DNA: TGCAGTGCTATTAGCGGGGGGAATTGGGAGACCCAGTACTTC
CDR3 protein: CSAISGGNWETQYF

J gene: TRBJ1-6
D gene: TRBD1
clone size: .
V gene: TRBV7-8
CDR3 DNA: TGTGCCAGCAGCCCCACAGGGGATTGGTCCTATAATTCACCCCTCCACTTT
CDR3 protein: CASSPTGDWSYNSPLHF

J gene: TRBJ1-1
D gene: .
clone size: .
V gene: TRBV6-1
CDR3 DNA: TGTGCCAGCACGAAGGGCGGTGAAGCTTTCTTT
CDR3 protein: CASTKGGEAFF

J gene: TRBJ2-1
D gene: .
clone size: .
V gene: TRBV11-3
CDR3 DNA: TGTGCCAGCAGCCGGGATGATAGCGAGTACGATGAGCAGTTCTTC
CDR3 protein: CASSRDDSEYDEQFF

J gene: TRBJ2-5
D gene: .
clone size: .
V gene: TRBV27
CDR3 DNA: TGTGCCAGCAGTCCATCTTCGGGTCGGCAGACCCAGTACTTC
CDR3 protein: CASSPSSGRQTQYF

J gene: TRBJ2-1
D gene: TRBD2
clone size: few
V gene: TRBV28
CDR3 DNA: TGTGCCAGCATTCCCAAACTAGCGGGAGTTTGGGAGCAGTTCTTC
CDR3 protein: CASIPKLAGVWEQFF

J gene: TRBJ2-1
D gene: .
clone size: many
V gene: TRBV29-1
CDR3 DNA: TGCAGCGTTTCCTACAATGAGCAGTTCTTC
CDR3 protein: CSVSYNEQFF

J gene: TRBJ2-7
D gene: .
clone size: .
V gene: TRBV27
CDR3 DNA: TGTGCCAGCAGTTTATCGACAGAAACCTACGAGCAGTACTTC
CDR3 protein: CASSLSTETYEQYF

J gene: TRBJ1-2
D gene: TRBD1
clone size: few
V gene: TRBV2
CDR3 DNA: TGTGCCCCTCAAGGACAGGGGGCGGGCTACACCTTC
CDR3 protein: CAPQGQGAGYTF

J gene: TRBJ2-3
D gene: .
clone size: .
V gene: TRBV7-8
CDR3 DNA: TGTGCCAGCAGCTCTTACCACAGGGGGAGGGCAGATACGCAGTATTTT
CDR3 protein: CASSSYHRGRADTQYF

J gene: TRBJ2-4
D gene: .
clone size: few
V gene: TRBV20-1
CDR3 DNA: TGCAGTGCCCCCGGGCAGGGGAACATTCAGTACTTC
CDR3 protein: CSAPGQGNIQYF

J gene: TRBJ1-2
D gene: .
clone size: few
V gene: TRBV28
CDR3 DNA: TGTGCCAGCAGCCAGACAGTAGCTAACTATGGCTACACCTTC
CDR3 protein: CASSQTVANYGYTF

J gene: TRBJ2-3
D gene: .
clone size: many
V gene: TRBV9
CDR3 DNA: TGTGCCAGCAGCGTATCGGTGGGGGCCACAGATACGCAGTATTTT
CDR3 protein: CASSVSVGATDTQYF

J gene: TRBJ2-1
D gene: TRBD2
clone size: few
V gene: TRBV27
CDR3 DNA: TGTGCCAGCAGTTTGCGGGAGGCTTTGTACGATGAGCAGTTCTTC
CDR3 protein: CASSLREALYDEQFF

J gene: TRBJ2-7
D gene: .
clone size: .
V gene: TRBV27
CDR3 DNA: TGTGCCAGCAGGGAGGGACAGTGGGCCTACGAGCAGTACTTC
CDR3 protein: CASREGQWAYEQYF

J gene: TRBJ2-4
D gene: .
clone size: few
V gene: TRBV13
CDR3 DNA: TGTGCCAGCAGTTCTGCCCAGTTCAAAAACATTCAGTACTTC
CDR3 protein: CASSSAQFKNIQYF

J gene: TRBJ1-2
D gene: TRBD1
clone size: many
V gene: TRBV20-1
CDR3 DNA: TGCAGTGCTAGAGATCGGGACAGGGGGTATGGCTACACCTTC
CDR3 protein: CSARDRDRGYGYTF

J gene: TRBJ2-3
D gene: .
clone size: .
V gene: TRBV24-1
CDR3 DNA: TGTGCCACCAGTGGGAGCCAGACCCGCACAGATACGCAGTATTTT
CDR3 protein: CATSGSQTRTDTQYF

J gene: TRBJ2-5
D gene: .
clone size: few
V gene: TRBV2
CDR3 DNA: TGTGCCAGCAGTGCCAATAGTCAGGGTGGAGAGACCCAGTACTTC
CDR3 protein: CASSANSQGGETQYF

J gene: TRBJ1-6
D gene: .
clone size: .
V gene: TRBV12-3/TRBV12-4
CDR3 DNA: TGTGCCAGCCTAGGGGCAGGCGGCACCTATAATTCACCCCTCCACTTT
CDR3 protein: CASLGAGGTYNSPLHF

J gene: TRBJ2-4
D gene: TRBD2
clone size: .
V gene: TRBV7-8
CDR3 DNA: TGTGCCAGCAGCTCAATTACTAGCGGGGCGTACTTC
CDR3 protein: CASSSITSGAYF

J gene: TRBJ2-3
D gene: TRBD2
clone size: .
V gene: TRBV12-3/TRBV12-4
CDR3 DNA: TGTGCCAGCAAGTGGAGGCGGGGGAGCACAGATACGCAGTATTTT
CDR3 protein: CASKWRRGSTDTQYF

J gene: TRBJ1-5
D gene: .
clone size: few
V gene: TRBV7-2
CDR3 DNA: TGTGCCAGCAGCTTAGTATCAGTAAGCAATCAGCCCCAGCATTTT
CDR3 protein: CASSLVSVSNQPQHF

J gene: TRBJ2-1
D gene: TRBD1
clone size: few
V gene: TRBV16
CDR3 DNA: TGTGCCAGCAGCCAATCGGGCGACAGGGGCTACAATGAGCAGTTCTTC
CDR3 protein: CASSQSGDRGYNEQFF

J gene: TRBJ1-6
D gene: TRBD1
clone size: .
V gene: TRBV27
CDR3 DNA: TGTGCCAGCAGGATTACAGGGGTAGCCCCCCCCCACTTT
CDR3 protein: CASRITGVAPPHF

J gene: TRBJ2-7
D gene: .
clone size: many
V gene: TRBV12-3/TRBV12-4
CDR3 DNA: TGTGCCAGCACCCCGGGGCTTTACGAGCAGTACTTC
CDR3 protein: CASTPGLYEQYF

J gene: TRBJ2-3
D gene: TRBD2
clone size: .
V gene: TRBV5-1
CDR3 DNA: TGCGCCAGCAGCTTAGCGGGGGGTCCCAGCCTAGTTACGCAGTATTTT
CDR3 protein: CASSLAGGPSLVTQYF

J gene: TRBJ2-1
D gene: TRBD2
clone size: .
V gene: TRBV24-1
CDR3 DNA: TGTGCCACCAGTGCTAGCGGGGTAAGCTCCTACAATGAGCAGTTCTTC
CDR3 protein: CATSASGVSSYNEQFF

J gene: TRBJ1-5
D gene: .
clone size: .
V gene: TRBV28
CDR3 DNA: TGTGCCAGCAGTTACCATCTTAATCGCGATCAGCCCCAGCATTTT
CDR3 protein: CASSYHLNRDQPQHF

J gene: TRBJ1-1
D gene: TRBD1
clone size: few
V gene: TRBV20-1
CDR3 DNA: TGCAGTGCTAGAGAGACGGGACAGCCGAACACTGAAGCTTTCTTT
CDR3 protein: CSARETGQPNTEAFF

J gene: TRBJ1-5
D gene: .
clone size: .
V gene: TRBV20-1
CDR3 DNA: TGCAGCGCTCGGAGGGAGGGGAATCAGCCCCAGCATTTT
CDR3 protein: CSARREGNQPQHF

J gene: TRBJ1-2
D gene: TRBD1
clone size: few
V gene: TRBV6-1
CDR3 DNA: TGTGCCAGCAGTGAAATGAAATGGGACAGGGGCAATGGCTACACCTTC
CDR3 protein: CASSEMKWDRGNGYTF

J gene: TRBJ1-1
D gene: TRBD1
clone size: few
V gene: TRBV12-3/TRBV12-4
CDR3 DNA: TGTGCCAGCAGTCCCCGACAGGGGGCCACTGAAGCTTTCTTT
CDR3 protein: CASSPRQGATEAFF

J gene: TRBJ2-1
D gene: TRBD1
clone size: .
V gene: TRBV6-1
CDR3 DNA: TGTGCCACCGTACTACGGGACAGCTCCTACGAGCAGTTCTTC
CDR3 protein: CATVLRDSSYEQFF

J gene: TRBJ1-2
D gene: TRBD1
clone size: .
V gene: TRBV2
CDR3 DNA: TGTGCCAGCGGGAAAACAGGGGTTTACTATGGCTACACCTTC
CDR3 protein: CASGKTGVYYGYTF